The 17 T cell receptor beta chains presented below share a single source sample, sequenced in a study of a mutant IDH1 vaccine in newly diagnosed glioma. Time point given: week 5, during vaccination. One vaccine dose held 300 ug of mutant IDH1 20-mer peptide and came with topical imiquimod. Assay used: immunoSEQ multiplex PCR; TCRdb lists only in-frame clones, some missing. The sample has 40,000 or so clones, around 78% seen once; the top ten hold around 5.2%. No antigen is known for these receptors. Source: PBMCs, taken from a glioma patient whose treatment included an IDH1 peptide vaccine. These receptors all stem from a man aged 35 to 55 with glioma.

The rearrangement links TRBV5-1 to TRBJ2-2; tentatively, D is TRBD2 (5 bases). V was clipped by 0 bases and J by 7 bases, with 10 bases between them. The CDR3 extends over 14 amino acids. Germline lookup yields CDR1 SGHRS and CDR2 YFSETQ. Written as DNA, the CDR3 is TGCGCCAGCAGCTTGGGAACGGGGAGCGGGGAGCTGTTTTTT. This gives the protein CASSLGTGSGELFF.

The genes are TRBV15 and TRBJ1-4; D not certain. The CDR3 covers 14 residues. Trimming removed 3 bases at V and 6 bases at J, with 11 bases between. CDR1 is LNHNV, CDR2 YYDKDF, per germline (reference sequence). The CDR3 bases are TGTGCCACCAGCAGGGGTTTTCGGCATGAAAAACTGTTTTTT. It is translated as CATSRGFRHEKLFF.

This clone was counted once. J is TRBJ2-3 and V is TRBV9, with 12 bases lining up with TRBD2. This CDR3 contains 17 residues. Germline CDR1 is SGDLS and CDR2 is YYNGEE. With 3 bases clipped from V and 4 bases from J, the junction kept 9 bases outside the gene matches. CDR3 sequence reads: CASSARASGGAPDTQYF. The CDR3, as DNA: TGTGCCAGCAGCGCCCGCGCTAGCGGGGGGGCCCCAGATACGCAGTATTTT.

In DNA form, the CDR3 reads TGTGCCACCTCGGGGCGAAGATCCTACAATGAGCAGTTCTTC. This sequence encodes CATSGRRSYNEQFF. V usage is TRBV19 and J usage is TRBJ2-1; the D call may be TRBD1 or TRBD2 (5 bases each). This CDR3 comprises 14 residues. Germline V gives CDR1 LNHDA, CDR2 SQIVND (reference sequence). V was clipped by 10 bases and J by 1 base, with 14 bases between them. The whole variable domain, filled in from reference TRBV19 and TRBJ2-1, reads DGGITQSPKYLFRKEGQNVTLSCEQNLNHDAMYWYRQDPGQGLRLIYYSQIVNDFQKGDIAEGYSVSREKKESFPLTVTSAQKNPTAFYLCATSGRRSYNEQFFGPGTRLTVL.

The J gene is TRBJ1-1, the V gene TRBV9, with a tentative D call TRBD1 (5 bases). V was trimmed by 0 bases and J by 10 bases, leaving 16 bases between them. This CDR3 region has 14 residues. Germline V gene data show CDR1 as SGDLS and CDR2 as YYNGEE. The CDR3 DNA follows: TGTGCCAGCAGCGTAGGTGGTCAGGGTTCAGTAGCTTTCTTT. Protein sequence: CASSVGGQGSVAFF.

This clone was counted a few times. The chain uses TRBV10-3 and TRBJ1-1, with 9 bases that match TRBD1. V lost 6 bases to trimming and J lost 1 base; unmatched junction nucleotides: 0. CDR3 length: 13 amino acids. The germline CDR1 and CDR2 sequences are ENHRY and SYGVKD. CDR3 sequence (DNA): TGTGCCATCAGGGACAGGGGGAACACTGAAGCTTTCTTT. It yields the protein CAIRDRGNTEAFF.

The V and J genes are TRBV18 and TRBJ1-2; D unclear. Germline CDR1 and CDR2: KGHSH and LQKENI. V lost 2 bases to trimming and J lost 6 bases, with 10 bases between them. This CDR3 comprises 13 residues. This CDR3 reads CASSPSRRDGYTF. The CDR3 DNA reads TGTGCCAGCTCACCATCCCGTAGAGATGGCTACACCTTC.

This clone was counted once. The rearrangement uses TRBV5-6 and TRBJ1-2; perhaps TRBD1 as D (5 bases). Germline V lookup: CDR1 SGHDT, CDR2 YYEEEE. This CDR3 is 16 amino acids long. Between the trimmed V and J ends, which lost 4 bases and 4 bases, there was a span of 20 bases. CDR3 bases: TGTGCCAGCAGCCAGACCACGAGGGGTCCAACCTATGGCTACACCTTC. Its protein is CASSQTTRGPTYGYTF. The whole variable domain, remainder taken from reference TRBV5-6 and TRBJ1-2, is DAGVTQSPTHLIKTRGQQVTLRCSPKSGHDTVSWYQQALGQGPQFIFQYYEEEERQRGNFPDRFSGHQFPNYSSELNVNALLLGDSALYLCASSQTTRGPTYGYTFGSGTRLTVV.

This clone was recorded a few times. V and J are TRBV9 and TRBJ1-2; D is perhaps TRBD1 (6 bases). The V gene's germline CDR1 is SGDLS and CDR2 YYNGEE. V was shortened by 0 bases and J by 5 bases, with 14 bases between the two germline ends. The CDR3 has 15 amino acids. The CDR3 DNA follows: TGTGCCAGCAGCGTAGAGGGGGGCCCAGTTTATGGCTACACCTTC. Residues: CASSVEGGPVYGYTF.

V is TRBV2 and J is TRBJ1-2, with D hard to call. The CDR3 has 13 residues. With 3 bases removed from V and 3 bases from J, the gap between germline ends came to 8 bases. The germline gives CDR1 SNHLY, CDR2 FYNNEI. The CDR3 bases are TGTGCCAGCAGTGACTGGCGGGACTATGGCTACACCTTC. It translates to CASSDWRDYGYTF.

The CDR3 here is CASSLTGTGGYTF. The DNA for the CDR3 is TGTGCCAGCAGCCTGACAGGGACGGGGGGCTACACCTTC. The chain has TRBV2 and TRBJ1-2; 7 nucleotides align to TRBD1. Trimming cost V 6 bases and J 8 bases; bases outside gene matches: 9. Germline V gives CDR1 SNHLY, CDR2 FYNNEI. The CDR3 totals 13 residues. Full variable domain (rest looked up from reference TRBV2 and TRBJ1-2): EPEVTQTPSHQVTQMGQEVILRCVPISNHLYFYWYRQILGQKVEFLVSFYNNEISEKSEIFDDQFSVERPDGSNFTLKIRSTKLEDSAMYFCASSLTGTGGYTFGSGTRLTVV.

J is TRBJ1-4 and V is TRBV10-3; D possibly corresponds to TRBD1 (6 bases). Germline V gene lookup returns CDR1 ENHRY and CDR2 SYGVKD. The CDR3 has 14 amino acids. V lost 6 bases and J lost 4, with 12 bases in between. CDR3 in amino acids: CAISKTGLNEKLFF. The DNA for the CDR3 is TGTGCCATCAGCAAGACAGGTCTTAATGAAAAACTGTTTTTT.

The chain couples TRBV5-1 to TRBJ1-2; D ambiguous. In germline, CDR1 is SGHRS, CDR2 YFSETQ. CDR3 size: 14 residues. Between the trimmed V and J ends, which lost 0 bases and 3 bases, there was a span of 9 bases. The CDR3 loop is CASSLGAGDYGYTF. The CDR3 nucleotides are TGCGCCAGCAGCTTGGGGGCAGGAGACTATGGCTACACCTTC. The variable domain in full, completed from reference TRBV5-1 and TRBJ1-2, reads KAGVTQTPRYLIKTRGQQVTLSCSPISGHRSVSWYQQTPGQGLQFLFEYFSETQRNKGNFPGRFSGRQFSNSRSEMNVSTLELGDSALYLCASSLGAGDYGYTFGSGTRLTVV.

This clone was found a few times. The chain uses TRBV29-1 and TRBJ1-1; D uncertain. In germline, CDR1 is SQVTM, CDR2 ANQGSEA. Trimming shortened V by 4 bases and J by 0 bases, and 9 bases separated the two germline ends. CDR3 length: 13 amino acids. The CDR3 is CSVVPQMNTEAFF. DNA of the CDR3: TGCAGCGTTGTCCCCCAGATGAACACTGAAGCTTTCTTT.

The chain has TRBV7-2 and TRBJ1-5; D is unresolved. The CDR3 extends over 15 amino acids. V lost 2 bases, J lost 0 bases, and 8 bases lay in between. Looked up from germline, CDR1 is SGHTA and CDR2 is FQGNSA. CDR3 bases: TGTGCCAGCAGCTTAATAGATTATAGCAATCAGCCCCAGCATTTT. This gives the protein CASSLIDYSNQPQHF.

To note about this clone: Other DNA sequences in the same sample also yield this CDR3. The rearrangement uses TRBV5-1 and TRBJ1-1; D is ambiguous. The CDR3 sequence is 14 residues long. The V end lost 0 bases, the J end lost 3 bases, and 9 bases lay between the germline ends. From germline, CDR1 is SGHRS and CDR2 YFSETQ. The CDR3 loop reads CASSLVAVDTEAFF. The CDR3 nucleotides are TGCGCCAGCAGCTTGGTAGCAGTGGACACTGAAGCTTTCTTT.

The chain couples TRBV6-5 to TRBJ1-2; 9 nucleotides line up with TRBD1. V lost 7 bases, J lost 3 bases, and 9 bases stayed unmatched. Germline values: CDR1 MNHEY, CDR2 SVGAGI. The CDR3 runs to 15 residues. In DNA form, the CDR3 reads TGTGCCAGCATCGGGGGGAGACAGGGGGACTATGGCTACACCTTC. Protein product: CASIGGRQGDYGYTF.